Following are 23 T cell receptor beta chains from one sample sequenced in a study of shared clonotypes between healthy human individuals. Here immunoSEQ multiplex PCR was the method, and the copy in TCRdb shows in-frame clones only, minus some. The data contain around 1.6 million clones, approximately 98% of them singletons. Material for sequencing was naive CD4+ T cells sorted from blood. Subset of the sample: CD45RA+ positively selected. The receptors originated from a young man in good health.

The genes are TRBV7-9 and TRBJ2-3; D remains ambiguous. The CDR3 is made up of 13 amino acids. The ends were cut back, 1 base at V and 4 bases at J, with 6 bases in the middle. Germline V gene data show CDR1 as SEHNR and CDR2 as FQNEAQ (reference sequence). In nucleotides, the CDR3 is TGTGCCAGCAGCTTAGGAGTTGCAGATACGCAGTATTTT. It codes for CASSLGVADTQYF.

The rearrangement uses TRBV2 and TRBJ2-1; D not certain. This CDR3 contains 14 residues. V lost 2 bases, J lost 5 bases, and 10 bases lay in between. Looked up from germline, CDR1 is SNHLY and CDR2 is FYNNEI. The chain's CDR3 is CASSERSAHNEQFF. The CDR3 coding sequence is TGTGCCAGCAGTGAAAGGAGTGCGCACAATGAGCAGTTCTTC.

Details on this clone: This CDR3 is also generated by other DNA sequences in the sample. The chain carries TRBV19 and TRBJ2-3, with D unresolved. Germline lookup yields CDR1 LNHDA and CDR2 SQIVND (reference sequence). V was clipped by 1 base and J by 2 bases, with 4 bases between them. The CDR3 covers 13 residues. The CDR3 here is CASSIGPTDTQYF. CDR3 in DNA: TGTGCCAGTAGTATAGGTCCCACAGATACGCAGTATTTT.

The chain uses TRBV28 and TRBJ2-1; the match to TRBD2 covers 9 bases. Germline CDR1 and CDR2: MDHEN and SYDVKM. With 4 bases clipped from V and 4 bases from J, the junction kept 11 bases outside the gene matches. The CDR3 is 17 amino acids. The CDR3, as DNA: TGTGCCAGCAGTTCCCAGCGGGGGGAGGGCCATTACAATGAGCAGTTCTTC. It specifies CASSSQRGEGHYNEQFF.

This rearrangement joins TRBV9 to TRBJ2-3, with D maybe TRBD1 (5 bases). Germline-derived CDR1 and CDR2 are SGDLS and YYNGEE. This CDR3 contains 15 residues. V lost 3 bases and J 2 bases, leaving 13 bases between the germline ends. CDR3 DNA sequence: TGTGCCAGCAGCGCCGACAGATCCCCCACAGATACGCAGTATTTT. Residues: CASSADRSPTDTQYF. Full variable domain (rest looked up from reference TRBV9 and TRBJ2-3): DSGVTQTPKHLITATGQRVTLRCSPRSGDLSVYWYQQSLDQGLQFLIQYYNGEERAKGNILERFSAQQFPDLHSELNLSSLELGDSALYFCASSADRSPTDTQYFGPGTRLTVL.

The V and J genes are TRBV7-9 and TRBJ2-1; TRBD2 matches 8 bases. V gave up 5 bases and J gave up 11 bases; unmatched junction bases: 5. Germline CDR1 is SEHNR and CDR2 is FQNEAQ (reference sequence). This CDR3 contains 12 residues. CDR3 DNA sequence: TGTGCCAGCAGCCACACTAGCGGAAAGCAGTTCTTC. The encoded protein is CASSHTSGKQFF.

The gene calls are TRBV4-3 and TRBJ2-7; 7 bases match TRBD2. CDR1 is LGHNA, CDR2 YSLEER, per germline. CDR3 size: 15 residues. Trimming took 0 bases from V and 5 from J; bases not matched to a gene: 7. The CDR3 here is CASSQEASGHHEQYF. CDR3 bases: TGCGCCAGCAGCCAAGAGGCTAGCGGACACCACGAGCAGTACTTC.

The chain couples TRBV2 to TRBJ2-7; 10 bases align to TRBD2. The CDR3 contains 13 residues. Trimming took 7 bases from V and 3 from J; bases not matched to a gene: 3. CDR1 is SNHLY, CDR2 FYNNEI, per germline. Here the CDR3 reads CASKGLADYEQYF. The CDR3 bases are TGTGCCAGCAAAGGACTAGCGGACTACGAGCAGTACTTC.

The genes are TRBV18 and TRBJ1-1, with D hard to call. The CDR3 consists of 14 residues. The V end was cut by 0 bases, the J end by 4 bases, with 9 bases between. From germline, CDR1 is KGHSH and CDR2 LQKENI. The CDR3 sequence is CASSPPVVFTEAFF. The DNA for the CDR3 is TGTGCCAGCTCACCACCGGTGGTTTTCACTGAAGCTTTCTTT.

As DNA, the CDR3 is TGCGCCAGCAGCCAAGATCTAGGTGGAGGTAATGAAAAACTGTTTTTT. It encodes CASSQDLGGGNEKLFF. The rearrangement uses TRBV4-3 and TRBJ1-4, with D hard to call. Germline assignment: CDR1 LGHNA and CDR2 YSLEER. V was trimmed by 0 bases and J by 4 bases, leaving 12 bases between them. This CDR3 spans 16 amino acids.

The chain joins TRBV2 to TRBJ2-7; 10 nucleotides match TRBD2. The CDR3 loop spans 13 amino acids. V lost 9 bases, J lost 3 bases, and 5 bases stayed unmatched. The germline V gene has CDR1 SNHLY and CDR2 FYNNEI. This CDR3 is CASTSGAIYEQYF. CDR3 bases: TGTGCCAGTACTAGCGGGGCCATCTACGAGCAGTACTTC.

This rearrangement joins TRBV5-4 to TRBJ2-7; 10 positions agree with TRBD1. The CDR3 contains 14 residues. CDR1 is SGHNT, CDR2 YYREEE, per germline (reference sequence). Losses at the gene ends were 3 bases for V and 7 bases for J; bases not matched to a gene: 7. CDR3 sequence: CASSSTGTGDEQYF. CDR3 bases: TGTGCCAGCAGCTCAACCGGGACAGGGGATGAGCAGTACTTC.

With regard to this clone: At the DNA level, this CDR3 is encoded by other sequences in the same sample as well. The gene calls are TRBV11-2 and TRBJ2-1, with D maybe TRBD1 (5 bases). V shed 5 bases and J shed 3 bases, with 11 bases lying between them. The CDR3 runs to 14 residues. Germline V gene lookup returns CDR1 SGHAT and CDR2 FQNNGV. CDR3 loop: CASSLGLGYNEQFF. For the CDR3, the DNA is TGTGCCAGCAGCCTGGGGCTGGGCTACAATGAGCAGTTCTTC.

The chain uses TRBV2 and TRBJ2-7, with 8 bases lining up with TRBD1. V shed 7 bases, J shed 6 bases, and the junction held 8 bases outside the gene matches. The CDR3 consists of 13 residues. Germline V lookup: CDR1 SNHLY, CDR2 FYNNEI. Here the CDR3 reads CASTPLGQGEQYF. Here the CDR3 DNA reads TGTGCCAGCACCCCTCTCGGACAGGGCGAGCAGTACTTC.

The V and J genes are TRBV7-9 and TRBJ2-5, with D possibly TRBD1 on 6 matching bases. This CDR3 region has 14 residues. The germline CDR1 and CDR2 sequences are SEHNR and FQNEAQ (reference sequence). The germline V and J ends were trimmed by 5 bases and 4 bases, with 14 bases remaining between them. Written as DNA, the CDR3 is TGTGCCAGCAGCGCAGAGGGACATCTAGAGACCCAGTACTTC. It yields the protein CASSAEGHLETQYF.

Here the CDR3 reads CASSPSSQPRTREKLFF. Here the CDR3 DNA reads TGTGCCAGCTCACCATCCAGCCAGCCGAGGACCAGGGAAAAACTGTTTTTT. V and J are TRBV18 and TRBJ1-4; unclear D gene. V lost 2 bases to trimming and J lost 8 bases, with 21 bases between them. The V gene's germline CDR1 is KGHSH and CDR2 LQKENI. The CDR3 contains 17 residues.

The gene calls are TRBV6-5 and TRBJ2-1; TRBD2 matches 10 bases. The CDR3 contains 14 residues. Trimming removed 3 bases from V and 5 bases from J; junction bases left unmatched: 1. In germline, CDR1 is MNHEY, CDR2 SVGAGI. CDR3 sequence: CASSYSGRHNEQFF. The DNA for the CDR3 is TGTGCCAGCAGTTATAGCGGGAGGCACAATGAGCAGTTCTTC.

The rearrangement links TRBV28 to TRBJ2-2; D call uncertain. Trimming left V 6 bases short and J 1 base short, with 6 bases between. CDR1 is MDHEN and CDR2 is SYDVKM in the germline V gene. There are 13 residues in the CDR3. The CDR3 reads CASSTMNTGELFF. CDR3 DNA: TGTGCCAGCAGCACTATGAACACCGGGGAGCTGTTTTTT.

V is TRBV6-5 and J is TRBJ1-1; D perhaps matches TRBD1 (6 bases). CDR3 length: 14 amino acids. Germline loops: CDR1 MNHEY, CDR2 SVGAGI. Trimming removed 6 bases at V and 3 bases at J, with 14 bases between. The CDR3 region has the DNA TGTGCCAGCAGACTACAGGGCCGTGACACTGAAGCTTTCTTT. Its translation: CASRLQGRDTEAFF.

V usage is TRBV18 and J usage is TRBJ2-2; no firm D call. CDR3 length: 13 residues. V was pared by 1 base and J by 7 bases, with 7 bases between. The germline gives CDR1 KGHSH, CDR2 LQKENI. CDR3 bases: TGTGCCAGCTCACCACTTAGAGACGGGGAGCTGTTTTTT. Translated: CASSPLRDGELFF.

This rearrangement joins TRBV30 to TRBJ2-5, with D maybe TRBD2 (5 bases). The ends were cut back, 5 bases at V and 2 bases at J, with 9 bases in the middle. This CDR3 contains 12 residues. Per germline, CDR1 GTSNPN and CDR2 SVGIG (reference sequence). The DNA for the CDR3 is TGTGCCTGGGCCGGGAAACAAGAGACCCAGTACTTC. It codes for CAWAGKQETQYF.

This clone was found once. This chain connects TRBV7-2 to TRBJ2-7; weak D call: TRBD1 (5 bases). There are 16 residues in the CDR3. Germline V gene data show CDR1 as SGHTA and CDR2 as FQGNSA. Trimming took off 1 base at V and 0 bases at J, with 13 bases between the two ends. The CDR3 protein is CASSLDPTATSYEQYF. DNA of the CDR3: TGTGCCAGCAGCTTAGACCCGACAGCTACCTCCTACGAGCAGTACTTC.

The chain uses TRBV7-8 and TRBJ2-7; D is unresolved. The germline V gene encodes CDR1 SGHVS and CDR2 FQNEAQ. This CDR3 has 14 amino acids. The V and J ends lost 0 bases and 3 bases respectively, with 9 bases between them. CDR3 residues: CASSLAGSDYEQYF. The CDR3 coding sequence is TGTGCCAGCAGCTTAGCGGGCAGCGACTACGAGCAGTACTTC.